This T cell receptor beta chain was captured by sequencing in a study of T cells after posttransplantation cyclophosphamide. Overall study findings and caveats: Donor CD8+ memory clones often dominated recipient blood repertoires at later times. TRB overlap between skin or GI tissue T cells and blood was limited. After PTCy, TRB diversity resembled that of CNI/methotrexate controls.

This CDR3 contains 14 residues. Trimming cost V 4 bases and J 8 bases; bases outside gene matches: 5. CDR1 is SGHAT, CDR2 FQDESV, per germline (reference sequence). This clone occurred once. Its antigen is unknown. Method: immunoSEQ multiplex PCR; TCRdb's copy keeps in-frame clones and lacks some. The sample lists 3,000 to 3,500 clones; around 85% were seen once. Busulfan-fludarabine conditioning, marrow transplant, and cyclophosphamide on days +3 and +4 were administered. V is TRBV11-1 and J is TRBJ1-4; 9 bases agree with TRBD1. This clonotype was sampled from a female patient aged 50-59 years who received an allogeneic stem cell transplant from an unrelated donor, was CMV-positive, and had acute and chronic GVHD. Some T cells may possibly be graft donor cells. This specimen was PBMCs, taken after allogeneic stem cell transplant with posttransplant cyclophosphamide. CDR3 in amino acids: CASSSGQGKEKLFF. In DNA, the CDR3 is TGTGCCAGCAGCTCCGGACAGGGGAAGGAAAAACTGTTTTTT.